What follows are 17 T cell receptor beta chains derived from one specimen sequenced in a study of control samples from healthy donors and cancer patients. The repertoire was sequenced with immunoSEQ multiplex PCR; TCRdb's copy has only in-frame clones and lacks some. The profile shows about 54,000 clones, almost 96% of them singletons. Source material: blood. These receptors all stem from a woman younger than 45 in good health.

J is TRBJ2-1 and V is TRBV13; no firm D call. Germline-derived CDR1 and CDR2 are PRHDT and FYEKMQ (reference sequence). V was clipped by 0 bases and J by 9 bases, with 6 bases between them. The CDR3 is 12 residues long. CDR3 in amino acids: CASSLGVSEQFF. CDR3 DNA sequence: TGTGCCAGCAGCTTAGGAGTAAGTGAGCAGTTCTTC.

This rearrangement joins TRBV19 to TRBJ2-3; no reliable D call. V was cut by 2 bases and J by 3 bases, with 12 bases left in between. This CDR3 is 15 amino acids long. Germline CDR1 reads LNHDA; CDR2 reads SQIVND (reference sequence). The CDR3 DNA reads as TGTGCCAGTAGTATAAGTTTCAGCTCAACAGATACGCAGTATTTT. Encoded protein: CASSISFSSTDTQYF.

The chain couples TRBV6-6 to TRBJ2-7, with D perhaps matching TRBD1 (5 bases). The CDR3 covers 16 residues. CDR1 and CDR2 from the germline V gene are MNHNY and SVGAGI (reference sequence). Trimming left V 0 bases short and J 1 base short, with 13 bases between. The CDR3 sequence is CASSYSGETASYEQYF. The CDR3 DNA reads TGTGCCAGCAGTTACTCAGGGGAAACGGCTTCCTACGAGCAGTACTTC.

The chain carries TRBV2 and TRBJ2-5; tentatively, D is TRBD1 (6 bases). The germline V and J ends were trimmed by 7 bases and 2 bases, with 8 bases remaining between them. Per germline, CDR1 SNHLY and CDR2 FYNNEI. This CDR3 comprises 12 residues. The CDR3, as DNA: TGTGCCAGCATCGGACAGCAAGAGACCCAGTACTTC. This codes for CASIGQQETQYF.

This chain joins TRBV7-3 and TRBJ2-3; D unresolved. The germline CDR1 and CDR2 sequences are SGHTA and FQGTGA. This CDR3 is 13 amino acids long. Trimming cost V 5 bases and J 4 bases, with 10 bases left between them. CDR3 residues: CASSTTAADTQYF. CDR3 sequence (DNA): TGTGCCAGCAGCACGACGGCGGCAGATACGCAGTATTTT.

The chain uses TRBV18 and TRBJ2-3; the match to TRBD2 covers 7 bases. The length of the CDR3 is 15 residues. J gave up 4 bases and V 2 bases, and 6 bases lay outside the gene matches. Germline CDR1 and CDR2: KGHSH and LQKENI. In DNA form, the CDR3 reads TGTGCCAGCTCACCATTGGGCGGGAGACCAGATACGCAGTATTTT. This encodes CASSPLGGRPDTQYF.

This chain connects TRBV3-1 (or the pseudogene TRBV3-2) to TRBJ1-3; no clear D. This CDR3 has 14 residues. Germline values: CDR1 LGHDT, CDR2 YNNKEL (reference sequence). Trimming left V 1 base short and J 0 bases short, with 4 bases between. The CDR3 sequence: CASSQVPSGNTIYF. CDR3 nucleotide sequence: TGTGCCAGCAGCCAAGTGCCCTCTGGAAACACCATATATTTT.

The CDR3, as DNA: TGTGCCAGCAGTTTAGACAGGGGGCCCAATCAGCCCCAGCATTTT. It translates to CASSLDRGPNQPQHF. The chain uses TRBV6-6 and TRBJ1-5; 10 bases fit TRBD1. Trimming removed 4 bases from V and 3 bases from J; junction bases left unmatched: 3. This CDR3 contains 15 residues. Germline V gene data show CDR1 as MNHNY and CDR2 as SVGAGI (reference sequence).

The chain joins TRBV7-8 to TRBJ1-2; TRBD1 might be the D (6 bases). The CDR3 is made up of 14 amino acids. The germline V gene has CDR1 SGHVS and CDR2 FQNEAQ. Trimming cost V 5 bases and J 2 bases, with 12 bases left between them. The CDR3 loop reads CASSHRDNNYGYTF. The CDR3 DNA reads TGTGCCAGCAGCCACCGGGACAACAACTATGGCTACACCTTC.

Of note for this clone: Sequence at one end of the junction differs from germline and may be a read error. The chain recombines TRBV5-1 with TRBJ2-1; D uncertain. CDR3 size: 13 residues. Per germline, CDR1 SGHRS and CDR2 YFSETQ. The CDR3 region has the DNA TGCGCCAGCGGCTTCCGGTATGGAAATGAGCAGTTCTTC. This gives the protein CASGFRYGNEQFF. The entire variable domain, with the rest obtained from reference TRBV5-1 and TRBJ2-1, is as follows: KAGVTQTPRYLIKTRGQQVTLSCSPISGHRSVSWYQQTPGQGLQFLFEYFSETQRNKGNFPGRFSGRQFSNSRSEMNVSTLELGDSALYLCASGFRYGNEQFFGPGTRLTVL.

The CDR3 DNA reads TGTGCCAGCAGAGGGGACAGGGGTTCTAACTATGGCTACACCTTC. This sequence encodes CASRGDRGSNYGYTF. V gene TRBV28 combines with J gene TRBJ1-2; 10 positions agree with TRBD1. Per germline, CDR1 MDHEN and CDR2 SYDVKM. The CDR3 is 15 residues long. Trimming removed 6 bases from V and 0 bases from J; junction bases left unmatched: 4.

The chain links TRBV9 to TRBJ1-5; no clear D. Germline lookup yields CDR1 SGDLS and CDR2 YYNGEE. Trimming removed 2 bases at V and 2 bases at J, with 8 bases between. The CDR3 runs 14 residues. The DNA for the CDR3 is TGTGCCAGCAGCGTTTCTGGGGGCAATCAGCCCCAGCATTTT. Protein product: CASSVSGGNQPQHF.

CDR3 sequence: CASSLGLLKGLVLGDEQFF. The CDR3 DNA reads as TGTGCCAGCAGCTTGGGTCTGCTAAAGGGACTAGTCCTGGGAGATGAGCAGTTCTTC. This rearrangement joins TRBV5-8 to TRBJ2-1; 8 nucleotides align to TRBD2. V trimming: 0 bases; J trimming: 8 bases; junction bases outside the gene matches: 19. The V gene's germline CDR1 is SGHTS and CDR2 YDEGEE. The CDR3 length is 19 residues.

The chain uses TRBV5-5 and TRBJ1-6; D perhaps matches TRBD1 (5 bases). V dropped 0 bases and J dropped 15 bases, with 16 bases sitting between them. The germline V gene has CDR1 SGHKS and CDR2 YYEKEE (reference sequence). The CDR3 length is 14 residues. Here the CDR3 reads CASSLAPGIGRLHF. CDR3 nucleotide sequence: TGTGCCAGCAGCTTGGCCCCAGGGATCGGCCGCCTCCACTTT. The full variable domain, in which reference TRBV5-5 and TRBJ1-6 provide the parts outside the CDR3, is DAGVTQSPTHLIKTRGQQVTLRCSPISGHKSVSWYQQVLGQGPQFIFQYYEKEERGRGNFPDRFSARQFPNYSSELNVNALLLGDSALYLCASSLAPGIGRLHFGNGTRLTVT.

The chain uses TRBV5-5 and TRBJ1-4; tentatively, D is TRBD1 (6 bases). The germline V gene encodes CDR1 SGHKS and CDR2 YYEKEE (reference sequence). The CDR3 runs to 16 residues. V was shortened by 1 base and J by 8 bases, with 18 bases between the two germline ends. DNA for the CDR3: TGTGCCAGCAGCTTGCAGCCGGGACATCGGGGGGAAAAACTGTTTTTT. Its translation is CASSLQPGHRGEKLFF. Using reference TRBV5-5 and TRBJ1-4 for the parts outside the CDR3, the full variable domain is DAGVTQSPTHLIKTRGQQVTLRCSPISGHKSVSWYQQVLGQGPQFIFQYYEKEERGRGNFPDRFSARQFPNYSSELNVNALLLGDSALYLCASSLQPGHRGEKLFFGSGTQLSVL.

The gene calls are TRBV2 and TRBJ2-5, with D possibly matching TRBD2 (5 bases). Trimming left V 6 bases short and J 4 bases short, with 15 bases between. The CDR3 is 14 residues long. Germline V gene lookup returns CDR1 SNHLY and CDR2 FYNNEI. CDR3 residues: CASSGSEGRETQYF. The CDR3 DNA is TGTGCCAGCAGCGGGTCCGAGGGTCGAGAGACCCAGTACTTC.

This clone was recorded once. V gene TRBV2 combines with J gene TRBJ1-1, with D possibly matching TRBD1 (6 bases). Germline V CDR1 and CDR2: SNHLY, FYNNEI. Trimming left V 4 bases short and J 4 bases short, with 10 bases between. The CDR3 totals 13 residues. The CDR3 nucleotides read TGTGCCAGCAGTGCAGGGGCGGCCACTGAAGCTTTCTTT. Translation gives CASSAGAATEAFF.